These T cell receptor beta chains were read from a single sample in a study of post-analysis software for immune sequencing data. Using its own MiXCR run on the PCR reads, TCRdb lists one record per CDR3 protein. The sample has 450,000 to 650,000 distinct CDR3 sequences; around 47% are singletons. The sample comprised blood. All receptors come from a girl between 10 and 17 years old with multiple sclerosis. Each CDR3 is given with its conserved first and last residue. Fields, in order: J gene, V gene, D gene, clone size, CDR3 DNA, CDR3 protein. D genes are given only for firm matches. Clone size is shown for a subset of rows, as once, few, many or a class of expanded clone.

>TRBJ2-5|TRBV18|-|-
TGTGCCAGCTCACCGGGAGTGAAGGAGACCCAGTACTTC
CASSPGVKETQYF
>TRBJ1-2|TRBV5-4|-|-
TGTGCCAGCACCTCATGGGGGGGTAAGGGCTACACCTTC
CASTSWGGKGYTF
>TRBJ2-1|TRBV9|-|once
TGTGCCAGCAGCATAGCAGATCAGGGGTGGAATGAGCAGTTCTTC
CASSIADQGWNEQFF
>TRBJ2-1|TRBV29-1|-|once
TGCAGCGTTGTGTACGCCTCCAACAATGAGCAGTTCTTC
CSVVYASNNEQFF
>TRBJ2-1|TRBV20-1|TRBD2|-
TGCAGGGTGCAAGCGGGGGTCGAGCAGTTCTTC
CRVQAGVEQFF
>TRBJ2-1|TRBV5-1|TRBD2|-
TGCGCCAGCAGCTTCCGGGGACTAGCGGGAGTCAATGAGCAGTTCTTC
CASSFRGLAGVNEQFF
>TRBJ2-3|TRBV2|-|-
TGTGCCAGCAATCCCACCATGTCCCAAGATACGCAGTATTTT
CASNPTMSQDTQYF
>TRBJ2-7|TRBV27|-|few
TGTGCCGCCTGCCGGGGCAGACGAAACGAGCAGTACTTC
CAACRGRRNEQYF
>TRBJ1-1|TRBV29-1|-|-
TGCAGCGTTGCAAGGACACCTGAAGCTTTCTTT
CSVARTPEAFF
>TRBJ2-3|TRBV29-1|TRBD1|-
TGCAGCGTCGAGGGCAGGGGGCGCCCGGGAGATACGCAGTATTTT
CSVEGRGRPGDTQYF
>TRBJ2-7|TRBV12-3/TRBV12-4|TRBD1|-
TGTGCCAGCAGTTCAACGGCCGGGACAGGGGCCACCTACGAGCAGTACTTC
CASSSTAGTGATYEQYF
>TRBJ2-5|TRBV29-1|TRBD2|few
TGCAGCGTCCGACTAGCGGGAAATGAGCAGTACTTC
CSVRLAGNEQYF
>TRBJ1-2|TRBV20-1|-|few
TGCAGTATACTTACAGGGCGGGGTGGCTACACCTTC
CSILTGRGGYTF
>TRBJ1-2|TRBV5-1|-|-
TGCGCCAGCAGCTTGACCCCCGACAGGACGTATGGCTACACCTTC
CASSLTPDRTYGYTF
>TRBJ2-1|TRBV5-1|-|few
TGCGCCAGCAGCTGGACCGGCGAGCAGTTCTTC
CASSWTGEQFF
>TRBJ2-1|TRBV10-3|-|-
TGTGCCATCAGTCCTGTCTCCGGGGACGGAGGGGACAATGAGCAGTTCTTC
CAISPVSGDGGDNEQFF
>TRBJ2-3|TRBV25-1|-|-
TGTGCCAGCAGGGGATCCCCTAGCGAATTCACAGATACGCAGTATTTT
CASRGSPSEFTDTQYF
>TRBJ1-5|TRBV20-1|TRBD1|-
TGCAGTGCCCCCGCATCGGACAGGGCCGATCAGCCCCAGCATTTT
CSAPASDRADQPQHF
>TRBJ1-5|TRBV5-1|-|many
TGCGCCAGCAGCCCCGGAGGGGGCAATCAGCCCCAGCATTTT
CASSPGGGNQPQHF
>TRBJ2-2|TRBV29-1|TRBD2|once
TGCAGCGCGGGAGGATGGGACACCGGGGAGCTGTTTTTT
CSAGGWDTGELFF
>TRBJ1-1|TRBV5-5|-|-
TGTGCCAGCACCCGCAGGGGACTGAACACTGAAGCTTTCTTT
CASTRRGLNTEAFF
>TRBJ2-1|TRBV11-2|TRBD1|few
TGTGCCAGCAGCTCACTATTATCGGGGACAGTTTACAATGAGCAGTTCTTC
CASSSLLSGTVYNEQFF
>TRBJ2-3|TRBV5-1|TRBD1|-
TGCGCCAGCAGTGTGGGACAGGGGGCTTTAGATACGCAGTATTTT
CASSVGQGALDTQYF